Detailed here is one TCR beta chain. The CDR3 sequence is 13 residues long. Germline lookup yields CDR1 MDHEN and CDR2 SYDVKM. Between the trimmed V and J ends, which lost 6 bases and 5 bases, there was a span of 8 bases. This specimen comes from a study of blood T cell repertoires in COVID-19. Looking at the study overall: Italy, Spain and the United States were the sources of the convalescent and acute COVID-19 samples.

TCRdb's table, derived via immunoSEQ multiplex PCR, lists solely in-frame clones and lacks some. The sample yields roughly 160,000 clones, roughly 87% seen once. Source material: peripheral blood. This receptor was obtained from a woman aged 55-69 years who had recovered from COVID-19. The chain has TRBV28 and TRBJ1-6; the D is unclear. Here the CDR3 reads CASRSIDNSPLHF. As DNA, the CDR3 is TGTGCCAGCAGATCTATAGATAATTCACCCCTCCACTTT.